Included here is one TCR beta chain sequence, with context. The table came from immunoSEQ multiplex PCR; TCRdb's copy has only in-frame clones and leaves some out. The data show about 150,000 clones, 90% to 95% seen once. The record originates from a study of control samples from healthy donors and cancer patients. The germline V and J ends were trimmed by 3 bases and 5 bases, with 19 bases remaining between them. The germline gives CDR1 LGHNT, CDR2 FRNRAP. This CDR3 region has 16 residues. This receptor was identified in a woman younger than 45 in good health. The sample was blood. The rearrangement joins TRBV12-5 to TRBJ1-1; D gene uncertain. The DNA for the CDR3 is TGTGCTAGTGGTTTCACCCGCTCGCTGACGGGGACTGAAGCTTTCTTT. It is translated as CASGFTRSLTGTEAFF.